The 30 T cell receptor beta chains in this list originate from one sample, sequenced in a study of T cell responses to AZD1222 COVID-19 vaccine. Profiling relied on immunoSEQ multiplex PCR, and the TCRdb table lists in-frame clones only, not all of them. The repertoire has around 150,000 clones, 70% to 90% of them found once; the top ten carry 2% to 2.5%. The sample in question was peripheral blood, obtained on day 0 of AZD1222 vaccination. These receptors came from an adult in good health.

V is TRBV24-1 and J is TRBJ2-1; D perhaps matches TRBD2 (6 bases). This CDR3 spans 13 amino acids. The V gene's germline CDR1 is KGHDR and CDR2 SFDVKD. V lost 4 bases, J lost 6 bases, and 9 bases lay in between. DNA for the CDR3: TGTGCCACCAGTGAAACTAGCCGCAATGAGCAGTTCTTC. Amino acids: CATSETSRNEQFF.

This sequence joins TRBV19 and TRBJ2-3, with 7 bases identical to TRBD2. Germline assignment: CDR1 LNHDA and CDR2 SQIVND (reference sequence). CDR3 length: 17 amino acids. Trimming at V came to 3 bases and at J to 6 bases, leaving 15 bases not matched to a gene. The CDR3 region is CASSIWAGVGGDDTQYF. The CDR3 nucleotides read TGTGCCAGTAGTATTTGGGCGGGAGTCGGTGGTGATGATACGCAGTATTTT. The complete variable domain, with remaining parts taken from reference TRBV19 and TRBJ2-3, reads DGGITQSPKYLFRKEGQNVTLSCEQNLNHDAMYWYRQDPGQGLRLIYYSQIVNDFQKGDIAEGYSVSREKKESFPLTVTSAQKNPTAFYLCASSIWAGVGGDDTQYFGPGTRLTVL.

The chain uses TRBV30 and TRBJ2-2; the match to TRBD1 covers 11 bases. Losses at the gene ends were 1 base for V and 7 bases for J; bases not matched to a gene: 11. The length of the CDR3 is 17 residues. Germline CDR1 is GTSNPN and CDR2 is SVGIG (reference sequence). The CDR3 DNA follows: TGTGCCTGGAGTGATCGGGGCTGGACAGGGGGCGTCGGGGAGCTGTTTTTT. It codes for CAWSDRGWTGGVGELFF.

The chain joins TRBV11-2 to TRBJ2-5; D is unresolved. Germline CDR1 reads SGHAT; CDR2 reads FQNNGV. Trimming stripped 5 bases from V and 5 bases from J, with 9 bases between. CDR3 length equals 12 residues. The CDR3 reads CASSKPGETQYF. CDR3 DNA sequence: TGTGCCAGCAGCAAACCAGGCGAGACCCAGTACTTC. Supplemented by reference TRBV11-2 and TRBJ2-5, the full variable domain reads EAGVAQSPRYKIIEKRQSVAFWCNPISGHATLYWYQQILGQGPKLLIQFQNNGVVDDSQLPKDRFSAERLKGVDSTLKIQPAKLEDSAVYLCASSKPGETQYFGPGTRLLVL.

This chain joins TRBV9 and TRBJ2-1; TRBD1 matches at 9 bases. The CDR3 is 15 residues long. The germline CDR1 and CDR2 sequences are SGDLS and YYNGEE. V dropped 3 bases and J dropped 4; count of bases not matched to a gene: 5. The CDR3 spells CASSAEDRGYNEQFF. The CDR3 DNA reads TGTGCCAGCAGCGCAGAGGACAGGGGTTACAATGAGCAGTTCTTC.

The V call is TRBV6-5, the J call TRBJ2-1; 11 bases are shared with TRBD2. V was clipped by 6 bases and J by 9 bases; unmatched bases: 10. Germline CDR1 is MNHEY and CDR2 is SVGAGI. The CDR3 totals 15 residues. CDR3 sequence: CASRNPSGRWGEQFF. In nucleotides, the CDR3 is TGTGCCAGCAGGAACCCTAGCGGGAGGTGGGGTGAGCAGTTCTTC.

J is TRBJ2-3 and V is TRBV10-3; a possible D gene is TRBD1 (6 bases). Trimming took 8 bases from V and 6 from J, leaving 12 bases between them. The CDR3 covers 12 residues. In germline, CDR1 is ENHRY, CDR2 SYGVKD. The CDR3 bases are TGTGCCATCGGCCCAGGGGCCGATACGCAGTATTTT. The encoded protein is CAIGPGADTQYF.

J is TRBJ2-7 and V is TRBV2, with TRBD1 matching 10 bases. The CDR3 runs to 14 residues. CDR1 and CDR2 from the germline V gene are SNHLY and FYNNEI. V lost 6 bases, J lost 4 bases, and 6 bases stayed unmatched. The CDR3 loop is CASRLTGGAYEQYF. For the CDR3, the DNA is TGTGCCAGCAGATTGACAGGGGGCGCGTACGAGCAGTACTTC.

The chain combines TRBV27 with TRBJ2-7, with D perhaps TRBD2 (5 bases). Germline V gene lookup returns CDR1 MNHEY and CDR2 SMNVEV (reference sequence). V gave up 5 bases and J gave up 2 bases, with 16 bases separating them. The CDR3 runs 15 residues. CDR3 nucleotide sequence: TGTGCCAGCAGTCCCCCCGGGATTCCGGCCTACGAGCAGTACTTC. It encodes CASSPPGIPAYEQYF.

The chain carries TRBV9 and TRBJ2-3, with 7 bases matching TRBD2. Germline V lookup: CDR1 SGDLS, CDR2 YYNGEE. This CDR3 is 17 amino acids long. The junction had 13 bases not matched to a gene; V was cut back by 4 bases and J by 2 bases. The CDR3 spells CASSYYGTSGITDTQYF. For the CDR3, the DNA is TGTGCCAGCAGCTATTATGGGACCAGCGGGATCACAGATACGCAGTATTTT. Full variable domain (outside the CDR3, taken from reference TRBV9 and TRBJ2-3): DSGVTQTPKHLITATGQRVTLRCSPRSGDLSVYWYQQSLDQGLQFLIQYYNGEERAKGNILERFSAQQFPDLHSELNLSSLELGDSALYFCASSYYGTSGITDTQYFGPGTRLTVL.

The chain is built from TRBV3-1 (or the pseudogene TRBV3-2) and TRBJ1-6, with D perhaps matching TRBD1 (5 bases). V was pared by 4 bases and J by 1 base, with 26 bases between. The germline CDR1 and CDR2 sequences are LGHDT and YNNKEL (reference sequence). This CDR3 has 21 amino acids. CDR3 sequence reads: CASSREARELSRGSYNSPLHF. In nucleotides, the CDR3 is TGTGCCAGCAGCCGGGAGGCCAGGGAATTATCAAGAGGGTCCTATAATTCACCCCTCCACTTT.

This rearrangement joins TRBV18 to TRBJ2-1; TRBD2 matches at 9 bases. V lost 6 bases and J lost 10; bases outside the gene matches: 13. Germline CDR1 and CDR2: KGHSH and LQKENI. This CDR3 is 15 amino acids long. The CDR3 sequence is CASSPLAGGGWEQFF. The CDR3 DNA sequence: TGTGCCAGCTCCCCGCTCGCGGGGGGGGGTTGGGAGCAGTTCTTC.

This sequence joins TRBV18 and TRBJ2-4; a possible D gene is TRBD1 (6 bases). The last part of the DNA fits TRBJ2-5 better; the J call may be wrong. Per germline, CDR1 KGHSH and CDR2 LQKENI. The CDR3 extends over 15 amino acids. The CDR3 sequence: CASSPTAGTRRTQYF. The CDR3 region has the DNA TGTGCCAGCTCACCAACGGCCGGGACAAGGAGGACCCAGTACTTC.

The chain uses TRBV2 and TRBJ1-5, with D possibly TRBD1 on 6 matching bases. This CDR3 is built from 16 residues. Between the trimmed V and J ends, which lost 6 bases and 0 bases, there was a span of 15 bases. Germline CDR1 reads SNHLY; CDR2 reads FYNNEI. The CDR3 DNA is TGTGCCAGCAGCGAACGGAGGGGGTCTAGCAATCAGCCCCAGCATTTT. Translated, it gives CASSERRGSSNQPQHF. Looking up the rest from reference TRBV2 and TRBJ1-5 gives the full variable domain: EPEVTQTPSHQVTQMGQEVILRCVPISNHLYFYWYRQILGQKVEFLVSFYNNEISEKSEIFDDQFSVERPDGSNFTLKIRSTKLEDSAMYFCASSERRGSSNQPQHFGDGTRLSIL.

This clone is labeled as medium-sized. V gene TRBV6-5 combines with J gene TRBJ1-1; 7 bases match TRBD1. V was pared by 6 bases and J by 11 bases, with 9 bases of the junction left unmatched. Germline V gene data show CDR1 as MNHEY and CDR2 as SVGAGI. The CDR3 length is 12 residues. CDR3 residues: CASSKGGAAAFF. CDR3 DNA sequence: TGTGCCAGCAGCAAAGGGGGCGCGGCTGCTTTCTTT.

The V call is TRBV19, the J call TRBJ1-4, with 7 bases that match TRBD1. V shed 7 bases, J shed 0 bases, and the junction held 20 bases outside the gene matches. The CDR3 is 20 amino acids. Germline lookup yields CDR1 LNHDA and CDR2 SQIVND (reference sequence). CDR3 region: CASKGTPGQQGGTTNEKLFF. DNA for the CDR3: TGTGCCAGTAAGGGGACCCCGGGACAGCAGGGCGGGACAACTAATGAAAAACTGTTTTTT.

As to this clone: Other DNA sequences within the sample encode an identical CDR3. The chain links TRBV29-1 to TRBJ2-7; D not resolved. Germline V gene lookup returns CDR1 SQVTM and CDR2 ANQGSEA. The CDR3 has 12 amino acids. The ends were cut back, 1 base at V and 4 bases at J, with 8 bases in the middle. CDR3 sequence (DNA): TGCAGCGTTGAAGGGTCCTCTTACGAGCAGTACTTC. Translated: CSVEGSSYEQYF.

V usage is TRBV18 and J usage is TRBJ2-7; D might be TRBD1 (6 bases). The CDR3 runs to 13 residues. The germline CDR1 and CDR2 sequences are KGHSH and LQKENI. V was trimmed by 5 bases and J by 3 bases, leaving 11 bases between them. CDR3 DNA: TGTGCCAGCTCAAGGGGGAGTCGCTACGAGCAGTACTTC. Translated, it gives CASSRGSRYEQYF.

The chain couples TRBV5-1 to TRBJ2-3, with D perhaps matching TRBD1 (6 bases). The CDR3 loop spans 16 amino acids. Trimming removed 0 bases from V and 3 bases from J, with 14 bases in between. From germline, CDR1 is SGHRS and CDR2 YFSETQ. This CDR3 is CASSLGNEQGTDTQYF. The CDR3 nucleotides are TGCGCCAGCAGCTTGGGGAATGAACAGGGTACAGATACGCAGTATTTT.

This clone appeared a few times. This rearrangement joins TRBV18 to TRBJ1-1, with D uncertain. Germline CDR1 reads KGHSH; CDR2 reads LQKENI. The CDR3 runs to 13 residues. V was shortened by 7 bases and J by 4 bases, with 13 bases between the two germline ends. Written as DNA, the CDR3 is TGTGCCAGCTTTGGACTGGGAGGCACTGAAGCTTTCTTT. Its translation is CASFGLGGTEAFF.

The V and J genes are TRBV7-2 and TRBJ2-2, with D uncertain. V shed 2 bases and J shed 4 bases, with 11 bases lying between them. The germline CDR1 and CDR2 sequences are SGHTA and FQGNSA. This CDR3 contains 15 residues. The CDR3 region has the DNA TGTGCCAGCAGCTTAAAGGGCCTTGCCACCGGGGAGCTGTTTTTT. Protein sequence: CASSLKGLATGELFF.

The rearrangement links TRBV21-1 to TRBJ2-1. TRBV21-1 is annotated as a pseudogene. The CDR3 spans 15 residues. CDR3 sequence (DNA): TGTGCCAGCAGCAAAAACCCAGGGGAGGAGACTGAGCAGTTCTTC. It yields the protein CASSKNPGEETEQFF.

V usage is TRBV29-1 and J usage is TRBJ1-4; 7 bases fit TRBD1. J gave up 1 base and V 6 bases, and 8 bases lay outside the gene matches. The germline gives CDR1 SQVTM, CDR2 ANQGSEA. This CDR3 contains 15 residues. The CDR3: CSVRVNRGTNEKLFF. The CDR3 DNA follows: TGCAGCGTACGCGTAAACAGGGGAACTAATGAAAAACTGTTTTTT.

This rearrangement joins TRBV18 to TRBJ2-3; 7 bases fit TRBD2. The V segment lost 6 bases and the J segment 1 base; nucleotides outside the gene matches: 7. This CDR3 spans 15 amino acids. Germline loops: CDR1 KGHSH, CDR2 LQKENI. CDR3 sequence: CASSREGWGTDTQYF. In DNA form, the CDR3 reads TGTGCCAGCTCCAGGGAGGGCTGGGGCACAGATACGCAGTATTTT.

The chain recombines TRBV5-1 with TRBJ2-2; the match to TRBD2 covers 14 bases. Germline values: CDR1 SGHRS, CDR2 YFSETQ. V trimming: 0 bases; J trimming: 6 bases; junction bases outside the gene matches: 1. This CDR3 contains 16 residues. CDR3 protein: CASSLGLAGGPGELFF. Written as DNA, the CDR3 is TGCGCCAGCAGCTTGGGACTAGCGGGAGGGCCCGGGGAGCTGTTTTTT. The whole variable domain, remainder taken from reference TRBV5-1 and TRBJ2-2, is KAGVTQTPRYLIKTRGQQVTLSCSPISGHRSVSWYQQTPGQGLQFLFEYFSETQRNKGNFPGRFSGRQFSNSRSEMNVSTLELGDSALYLCASSLGLAGGPGELFFGEGSRLTVL.

The chain combines TRBV5-1 with TRBJ2-5; D is undetermined. The V end was cut by 0 bases, the J end by 4 bases, with 10 bases between. The CDR3 runs 14 residues. Germline lookup yields CDR1 SGHRS and CDR2 YFSETQ. CDR3 sequence: CASSLAAGIETQYF. As DNA, the CDR3 is TGCGCCAGCAGCTTGGCGGCAGGCATAGAGACCCAGTACTTC. The variable domain in full, completed from reference TRBV5-1 and TRBJ2-5, reads KAGVTQTPRYLIKTRGQQVTLSCSPISGHRSVSWYQQTPGQGLQFLFEYFSETQRNKGNFPGRFSGRQFSNSRSEMNVSTLELGDSALYLCASSLAAGIETQYFGPGTRLLVL.

This sequence joins TRBV7-3 and TRBJ2-3; D not certain. The CDR3 contains 13 residues. The ends were cut back, 5 bases at V and 4 bases at J, with 10 bases in the middle. Germline CDR1 is SGHTA and CDR2 is FQGTGA. The chain's CDR3 is CASSPGPPDTQYF. CDR3 bases: TGTGCCAGCAGCCCGGGCCCGCCAGATACGCAGTATTTT.

The chain joins TRBV7-3 to TRBJ2-1, with 7 bases fitting TRBD2. V was pared by 5 bases and J by 0 bases, with 10 bases of the junction left unmatched. Germline values: CDR1 SGHTA, CDR2 FQGTGA. CDR3 length: 17 residues. The chain's CDR3 is CASSRFSGRSSYNEQFF. The CDR3 nucleotides read TGTGCCAGCAGCCGATTTAGCGGGCGAAGCTCCTACAATGAGCAGTTCTTC.

Details on this clone: At the DNA level, this CDR3 is encoded by other sequences in the same sample as well. This chain links TRBV13 with TRBJ2-7; 10 nucleotides agree with TRBD2. CDR1 is PRHDT, CDR2 FYEKMQ, per germline (reference sequence). This CDR3 has 14 amino acids. With V trimmed by 2 bases and J by 3 bases, 1 base remained unmatched. Here the CDR3 DNA reads TGTGCCAGCAGCTTACGACTAGCGGGCTACGAGCAGTACTTC. This encodes CASSLRLAGYEQYF.

This clone was detected once. The chain links TRBV7-2 to TRBJ2-3, with 8 bases matching TRBD2. The CDR3 extends over 17 amino acids. With 5 bases clipped from V and 1 base from J, the junction kept 11 bases outside the gene matches. Per germline, CDR1 SGHTA and CDR2 FQGNSA. The CDR3 nucleotides are TGTGCCAGCAGCCCGGGACTAGGAGGACGGGGCACAGATACGCAGTATTTT. Encoded protein: CASSPGLGGRGTDTQYF.